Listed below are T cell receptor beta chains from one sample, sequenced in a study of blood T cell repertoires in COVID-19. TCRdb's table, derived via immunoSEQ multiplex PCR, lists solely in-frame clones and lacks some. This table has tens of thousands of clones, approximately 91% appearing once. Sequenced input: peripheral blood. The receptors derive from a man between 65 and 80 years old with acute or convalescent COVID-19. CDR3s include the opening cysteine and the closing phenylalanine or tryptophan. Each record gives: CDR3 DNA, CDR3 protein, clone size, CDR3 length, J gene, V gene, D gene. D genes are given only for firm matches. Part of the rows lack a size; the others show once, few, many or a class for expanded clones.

TGTGCCACCAGTGATCCTAGCGGCTCCTACAATGAGCAGTTCTTC,CATSDPSGSYNEQFF,.,15,TRBJ2-1,TRBV24-1,TRBD2
TGTGCCAGCAGCCCAGGACAGGGCAGCGACGAGCAGTACTTC,CASSPGQGSDEQYF,.,14,TRBJ2-7,TRBV11-3,TRBD1
TGTGCCAGTACCGACCCCTCGGGCTACGAGCAGTACTTC,CASTDPSGYEQYF,once,13,TRBJ2-7,TRBV19,.
TGTGCCAGCAGTGGGACAGGGTTCGAAAAACTGTTTTTT,CASSGTGFEKLFF,once,13,TRBJ1-4,TRBV12-3/TRBV12-4,TRBD1
TGCGCCAGCAGCTTGGGGGGGACAGGAAGTGGGAGTGAGCAGTTCTTC,CASSLGGTGSGSEQFF,few,16,TRBJ2-1,TRBV5-1,TRBD1
TGCGCCAGCAGCCAAGATAAAATGGATGGAGGGTACGCAGATACGCAGTATTTT,CASSQDKMDGGYADTQYF,.,18,TRBJ2-3,TRBV4-3,.
TGTGCCAGCATCGATGGACAGGGCCCATGGGAGACCCAGTACTTC,CASIDGQGPWETQYF,.,15,TRBJ2-5,TRBV6-5,TRBD1
TGTGCCAGCAGCAGGGGCAGGGACCCAGATACGCAGTATTTT,CASSRGRDPDTQYF,.,14,TRBJ2-3,TRBV6-4,.
TGCGCCAGCAGCCAAGCTGCGGCAAATAGCAATCAGCCCCAGCATTTT,CASSQAAANSNQPQHF,.,16,TRBJ1-5,TRBV4-1,.
TGTGCCAGCAGCTTGACAGGTTCCCGCACAGATACGCAGTATTTT,CASSLTGSRTDTQYF,.,15,TRBJ2-3,TRBV11-2,.
TGTGCCAGCAGCTCGGAGGAGCATTTCCCCTACGAGCAGTACTTC,CASSSEEHFPYEQYF,.,15,TRBJ2-7,TRBV7-9,.
TGTGCCAGCAGTTACGCCAGCGGTGCTAGCACAGATACGCAGTATTTT,CASSYASGASTDTQYF,.,16,TRBJ2-3,TRBV6-5,.
TGTGCCAGCAGCGCGGGACAGAGCTCCTACGAGCAGTACTTC,CASSAGQSSYEQYF,.,14,TRBJ2-7,TRBV11-3,.
TGTGCCAGCAGCAACGACAGGCACACTGAAGCTTTCTTT,CASSNDRHTEAFF,.,13,TRBJ1-1,TRBV12-3/TRBV12-4,.
TGCAGCGGGGGGGACAGGGTCACTGAAGCTTTCTTT,CSGGDRVTEAFF,once,12,TRBJ1-1,TRBV29-1,TRBD1
TGTGCCAGCAGCGGCAGCCGGGACAGGGAGGACAATGAGCAGTTCTTC,CASSGSRDREDNEQFF,.,16,TRBJ2-1,TRBV9,TRBD1
TGTGCCAGTAGTATAGATTGGCATAGCAATCAGCCCCAGCATTTT,CASSIDWHSNQPQHF,.,15,TRBJ1-5,TRBV19,.
TGTGCCAGCAGCTTCCGACTATTCCAAGAGACCCAGTACTTC,CASSFRLFQETQYF,.,14,TRBJ2-5,TRBV6-2/TRBV6-3,.
TGCAGTGCTAGTTTAGTAGCGGGAGAAAACTACGAGCAGTACTTC,CSASLVAGENYEQYF,once,15,TRBJ2-7,TRBV20-1,TRBD2
TGTGCCAGCAGTGCGGACAGGGGCCGTGGGGCCAACGTCCTGACTTTC,CASSADRGRGANVLTF,.,16,TRBJ2-6,TRBV25-1,TRBD1
TGTGCCACCAGTGGGGGGGGTACAATGGGCAATGAGCAGTTCTTC,CATSGGGTMGNEQFF,.,15,TRBJ2-1,TRBV24-1,TRBD2
TGTGCCAGCAGCCTCCGAGAGACCCAGTACTTC,CASSLRETQYF,.,11,TRBJ2-5,TRBV5-6,.
TGTGCCAGCAGCCGGACAGTTAGCTCCTACGAGCAGTACTTC,CASSRTVSSYEQYF,.,14,TRBJ2-7,TRBV5-5,.
TGTGCCAGCAGCTTAGGGGGTAGCGGGCCTTACAATGAGCAGTTCTTC,CASSLGGSGPYNEQFF,.,16,TRBJ2-1,TRBV11-2,TRBD2
TGTGCTAGTGGTTTGGGGTCGGGTACAGGGGGATCTGGCTACACCTTC,CASGLGSGTGGSGYTF,.,16,TRBJ1-2,TRBV12-5,TRBD1
TGTGCCAGCAGCTTGGGGGACAGCTCCTACGAGCAGTACTTC,CASSLGDSSYEQYF,.,14,TRBJ2-7,TRBV5-4,TRBD1
TGTGCCAGTAGTCCGGGACAGACAAATAACTATGGCTACACCTTC,CASSPGQTNNYGYTF,.,15,TRBJ1-2,TRBV19,TRBD1
TGTGCCATCACGGCTAGCGGGAGCAACAATGAGCAGTTCTTC,CAITASGSNNEQFF,.,14,TRBJ2-1,TRBV10-3,TRBD2
TGTGCCAGCAGCTTACGGTCTGTGGACACTGAAGCTTTCTTT,CASSLRSVDTEAFF,.,14,TRBJ1-1,TRBV5-4,.
TGTGCCAGCAGCGTAGCTGGGACAGACTATTCACCCCTCCACTTT,CASSVAGTDYSPLHF,.,15,TRBJ1-6,TRBV9,TRBD1
TGTGCCAGCAAGGGATTTTCGGGGAGACTAGCGGGTGGGACAGAGACCCAGTACTTC,CASKGFSGRLAGGTETQYF,.,19,TRBJ2-5,TRBV2,TRBD2
TGTGCCAGCTCACCTCTGACAGGGACACAGGAGTATGGCTACACCTTC,CASSPLTGTQEYGYTF,.,16,TRBJ1-2,TRBV18,TRBD1
TGTGCCAGCAGCTCAACAGGGAGCGGTGAAAAACTGTTTTTT,CASSSTGSGEKLFF,.,14,TRBJ1-4,TRBV5-5,.
TGTGCCAGCAGCGGGCCCGACATGGATGGCTACACCTTC,CASSGPDMDGYTF,.,13,TRBJ1-2,TRBV5-4,.
TGCAGCGTTGATGGGGGGGACGGGTCAGATACGCAGTATTTT,CSVDGGDGSDTQYF,once,14,TRBJ2-3,TRBV29-1,TRBD2
TGTGCCAGCACCCCGGGGAGATCAAGGAACACTGAAGCTTTCTTT,CASTPGRSRNTEAFF,.,15,TRBJ1-1,TRBV6-5,.
TGTGCCAGCAGCTTGATGGCCGGGGATGAAAAACTGTTTTTT,CASSLMAGDEKLFF,.,14,TRBJ1-4,TRBV5-8,.
TGTGCCAGCAGTCAACCAAACAGGGGGAACACTGAAGCTTTCTTT,CASSQPNRGNTEAFF,.,15,TRBJ1-1,TRBV2,TRBD1
TGCAGCGTTGATAGAGGGGGTTCGGGCTACACCTTC,CSVDRGGSGYTF,.,12,TRBJ1-2,TRBV29-1,.
TGTGCCAGCAGCGTCGACAGTAGCAATCAGCCCCAGCATTTT,CASSVDSSNQPQHF,.,14,TRBJ1-5,TRBV9,.
TGCGCCAGTAGACTAGCGGGGAACACCGGGGAGCTGTTTTTT,CASRLAGNTGELFF,.,14,TRBJ2-2,TRBV10-2,TRBD2
TGTGCCAGCAGCCAAGGGACAGACTACGAGCAGTACTTC,CASSQGTDYEQYF,.,13,TRBJ2-7,TRBV4-2,.
TGTGCCAGCAGCCCCCGGACAGGGCCCAATCAGCCCCAGCATTTT,CASSPRTGPNQPQHF,few,15,TRBJ1-5,TRBV6-5,TRBD1
TGTGCCAGCAGCGTAGGTGGGACAGCCAATCAGCCCCAGCATTTT,CASSVGGTANQPQHF,once,15,TRBJ1-5,TRBV9,TRBD1
TGTGCCAGCAGGAGACTAGCTTTTACAGATACGCAGTATTTT,CASRRLAFTDTQYF,.,14,TRBJ2-3,TRBV6-5,TRBD2
TGTGCCAGCAGCCCACAGGGGGACGAGCAGTACTTC,CASSPQGDEQYF,.,12,TRBJ2-7,TRBV7-3,TRBD1
TGTGCCACCAGCAGAGGAACACAGGCATTTCAAGAGACCCAGTACTTC,CATSRGTQAFQETQYF,once,16,TRBJ2-5,TRBV15,.
TGTGCCAGCAGCGGCCCGACGGGACAGAGGACAGATACGCAGTATTTT,CASSGPTGQRTDTQYF,.,16,TRBJ2-3,TRBV7-8,TRBD1